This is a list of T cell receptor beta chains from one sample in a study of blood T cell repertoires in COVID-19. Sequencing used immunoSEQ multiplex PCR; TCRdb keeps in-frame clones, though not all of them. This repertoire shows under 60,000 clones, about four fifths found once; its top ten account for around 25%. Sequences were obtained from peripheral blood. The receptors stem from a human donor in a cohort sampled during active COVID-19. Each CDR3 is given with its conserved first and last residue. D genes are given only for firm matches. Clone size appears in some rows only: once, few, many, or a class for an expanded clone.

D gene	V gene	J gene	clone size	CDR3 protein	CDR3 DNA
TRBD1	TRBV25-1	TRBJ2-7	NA	CASSDRQGRYEQYF	TGTGCCAGCAGTGATCGACAGGGACGCTACGAGCAGTACTTC
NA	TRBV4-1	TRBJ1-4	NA	CASSQVDRGGAEKLFF	TGCGCCAGCAGCCAAGTGGACAGAGGCGGTGCTGAAAAACTGTTTTTT
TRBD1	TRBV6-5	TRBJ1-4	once	CASSGQTTNEKLFF	TGTGCCAGCTCGGGACAGACCACAAATGAAAAACTGTTTTTT
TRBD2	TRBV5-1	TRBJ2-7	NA	CASSLGPSGSYEQYF	TGCGCCAGCAGCTTGGGTCCTAGCGGGAGCTACGAGCAGTACTTC
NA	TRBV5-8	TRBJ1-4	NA	CASSPEGVSNEKLFF	TGTGCCAGCAGCCCCGAGGGAGTTTCTAATGAAAAACTGTTTTTT
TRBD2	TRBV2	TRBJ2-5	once	CASKAGGLEETQYF	TGTGCCAGCAAAGCGGGGGGGCTGGAAGAGACCCAGTACTTC
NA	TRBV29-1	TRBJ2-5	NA	CSVVRGIPPQYF	TGCAGCGTTGTCAGGGGCATTCCGCCCCAGTACTTC
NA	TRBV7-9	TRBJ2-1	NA	CASSIRRLTYNEQFF	TGTGCCAGCAGTATCCGCCGGTTGACCTACAATGAGCAGTTCTTC
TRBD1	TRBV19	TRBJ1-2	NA	CASSIDRGRGGYTF	TGTGCCAGTAGTATAGACAGGGGGCGAGGTGGCTACACCTTC
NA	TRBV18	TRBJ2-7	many	CASSASSYEQYF	TGTGCCAGCTCTGCGAGCTCCTACGAGCAGTACTTC